The text below deals with one TCR beta chain. Its target is not known. The data belong to a study of OX40 agonist ivuxolimab in advanced cancers. On the study more broadly: Earlier treatment with anti-PD-1, anti-PD-L1 or anti-CTLA-4 was permitted, and 35% to 45% had received some. Broader study findings: Expanded peripheral T cell antigen specificity was not determined. Among the lowest peripheral clonal expansion occurred in 0.1-3.0 mg/kg partial responders.

Produced via immunoSEQ multiplex PCR; TCRdb's table is partial and in-frame only. The repertoire has under 150,000 clones, 80% to 90% of them found once; the top ten carry roughly 0.59%. Germline loops: CDR1 MNHEY, CDR2 SVGAGI. This CDR3 is built from 14 residues. With 7 bases removed from V and 6 bases from J, the gap between germline ends came to 19 bases. This specimen was CD4+ or CD8+ T cells sorted from blood, taken in a trial of the OX40 agonist ivuxolimab. This receptor was taken from an adult with an advanced solid tumor such as melanoma, head and neck, liver or kidney cancer. The V gene is TRBV6-5, the J gene TRBJ2-7; unclear D gene. CDR3 DNA sequence: TGTGCCAGCAACCAATTCGTCGGGCCCTCCGAGCAGTACTTC. Residues: CASNQFVGPSEQYF.